One sample yielded the 16 T cell receptor beta chains listed below, sequenced in a study of cytomegalovirus exposure and HLA in healthy donors. 60 Vbeta and 13 Jbeta primers were used in PCR. Assay used: immunoSEQ multiplex PCR; TCRdb lists only in-frame clones, some missing. Among 150,000 to 200,000 clones, more than 60% were seen once, and the ten largest hold about 1.4%. The specimen was PBMCs. Receptors originate from a woman aged 30 to 39 in good health and CMV-seronegative.

The chain is built from TRBV4-1 and TRBJ2-5; 9 bases align to TRBD1. The J call could be wrong; TRBJ2-7 is a better fit for the DNA end. CDR1 and CDR2 from the germline V gene are MGHRA and YSYEKL. CDR3 length equals 16 residues. CDR3 in DNA: TGCGCCAGCAGCCAGAGACGGACAGGGGACTCCTACGAGCAGTACTTC. It yields the protein CASSQRRTGDSYEQYF.

About this clone itself: As the CDR3 is not closed by the conserved phenylalanine or tryptophan, this likely results from a read error. The chain combines TRBV5-1 with TRBJ1-2; possible D gene TRBD1, 6 bases. CDR1 is SGHRS, CDR2 YFSETQ, per germline. With 0 bases removed from V and 5 bases from J, the gap between germline ends came to 11 bases. The CDR3 consists of 14 residues. The CDR3 here is CASSLERTEYGYTL. CDR3 DNA: TGCGCCAGCAGCTTGGAACGGACAGAATATGGCTACACCCTC.

The gene calls are TRBV5-4 and TRBJ2-7, with 9 bases lining up with TRBD1. From germline, CDR1 is SGHNT and CDR2 YYREEE (reference sequence). The CDR3 is made up of 16 amino acids. V trimming: 4 bases; J trimming: 1 base; junction bases outside the gene matches: 9. The CDR3 spells CASSPGTGTGSYEQYF. CDR3 DNA sequence: TGTGCCAGCAGCCCCGGCACCGGGACAGGGTCCTACGAGCAGTACTTC. The full variable domain, completed using reference TRBV5-4 and TRBJ2-7, is ETGVTQSPTHLIKTRGQQVTLRCSSQSGHNTVSWYQQALGQGPQFIFQYYREEENGRGNFPPRFSGLQFPNYSSELNVNALELDDSALYLCASSPGTGTGSYEQYFGPGTRLTVT.

This rearrangement joins TRBV7-9 to TRBJ1-6; D is possibly TRBD1 (5 bases). CDR1 and CDR2 (germline): SEHNR, FQNEAQ (reference sequence). The ends were cut back, 5 bases at V and 10 bases at J, with 15 bases in the middle. The length of the CDR3 is 14 residues. CDR3 amino acids: CASSGGQGRSPLHF. The DNA of the CDR3 is TGTGCCAGCAGCGGTGGTCAGGGTAGGTCACCCCTCCACTTT.

This clone was counted once. CDR3: CASSSSGAPSYEQYF. CDR3 sequence (DNA): TGCGCCAGCAGCAGTAGCGGGGCCCCCTCCTACGAGCAGTACTTC. This chain connects TRBV5-1 to TRBJ2-7, with 8 bases identical to TRBD2. The CDR3 spans 15 residues. Germline V gives CDR1 SGHRS, CDR2 YFSETQ. V lost 4 bases, J lost 0 bases, and 6 bases stayed unmatched.

The chain has TRBV18 and TRBJ2-4; 8 bases are shared with TRBD1. Germline V gene data show CDR1 as KGHSH and CDR2 as LQKENI. CDR3 length equals 13 residues. V lost 3 bases, J lost 7 bases, and 2 bases stayed unmatched. CDR3 protein: CASSPGTGNIQYF. The DNA for the CDR3 is TGTGCCAGCTCACCTGGGACAGGCAACATTCAGTACTTC.

The chain joins TRBV11-2 to TRBJ2-3, with TRBD2 matching 9 bases. The V gene's germline CDR1 is SGHAT and CDR2 FQNNGV. The CDR3 has 18 residues. With 3 bases clipped from V and 0 bases from J, the junction kept 10 bases outside the gene matches. In DNA form, the CDR3 reads TGTGCCAGCAGCTTCCTGCCCTCTAGCGGGGTAAGCACAGATACGCAGTATTTT. It yields the protein CASSFLPSSGVSTDTQYF.

The chain recombines TRBV4-1 with TRBJ2-2; D is undetermined. V was shortened by 1 base and J by 0 bases, with 12 bases between the two germline ends. This CDR3 has 17 residues. Germline loops: CDR1 MGHRA, CDR2 YSYEKL. The CDR3 is CASSQGLSVANTGELFF. The DNA for the CDR3 is TGCGCCAGCAGCCAAGGGCTCTCAGTCGCGAACACCGGGGAGCTGTTTTTT.

The DNA for the CDR3 is TGTGCCAGCAGACTGAACCTATACTCTGGAAACACCATATATTTT. Translation: CASRLNLYSGNTIYF. The chain combines TRBV4-2 with TRBJ1-3, with D unresolved. There are 15 residues in the CDR3. Trimming removed 6 bases at V and 0 bases at J, with 12 bases between. The germline CDR1 and CDR2 sequences are LGHNA and YNFKEQ.

The chain links TRBV27 to TRBJ1-1; a weak D match, TRBD1 (5 bases). The CDR3 contains 15 residues. The germline V gene encodes CDR1 MNHEY and CDR2 SMNVEV (reference sequence). V lost 0 bases and J lost 4, with 12 bases in between. DNA of the CDR3: TGTGCCAGCAGTTTATCCAGGACTAGGGGCACTGAAGCTTTCTTT. Translation: CASSLSRTRGTEAFF.

CDR3 in DNA: TGCGCCAGCAGCGGGGGACAGCTTATGAACACTGAAGCTTTCTTT. Protein product: CASSGGQLMNTEAFF. The chain joins TRBV5-1 to TRBJ1-1; TRBD1 agrees at 7 bases. Trimming at V came to 4 bases and at J to 0 bases, leaving 6 bases not matched to a gene. The CDR3 contains 15 residues. Germline V lookup: CDR1 SGHRS, CDR2 YFSETQ.

The J gene is TRBJ1-6, the V gene TRBV15; 10 bases agree with TRBD1. V trimming: 2 bases; J trimming: 10 bases; junction bases outside the gene matches: 2. CDR3 length: 14 amino acids. Per germline, CDR1 LNHNV and CDR2 YYDKDF (reference sequence). The CDR3 DNA follows: TGTGCCACCAGCAGAAGGGACAGGGGATCACCCCTCCACTTT. Amino acids: CATSRRDRGSPLHF.

The chain couples TRBV5-1 to TRBJ2-1; 12 bases map to TRBD1. The CDR3 runs to 18 residues. In germline, CDR1 is SGHRS, CDR2 YFSETQ. Trimming cost V 4 bases and J 3 bases; bases outside gene matches: 11. CDR3 sequence reads: CASSIPRDRGRLYNEQFF. CDR3 nucleotide sequence: TGCGCCAGCAGCATTCCCCGGGACAGGGGGCGGCTCTACAATGAGCAGTTCTTC.

Only one count was recorded for this clone. The genes are TRBV5-6 and TRBJ2-3, with 10 bases that match TRBD2. J gave up 1 base and V 4 bases, and 0 bases lay outside the gene matches. Looked up from germline, CDR1 is SGHDT and CDR2 is YYEEEE. This CDR3 is built from 14 residues. CDR3 residues: CASSGTSGTDTQYF. CDR3 nucleotides: TGTGCCAGCAGCGGGACTAGCGGCACAGATACGCAGTATTTT.

A remark on this clone: The sample holds other DNA sequences that translate to the same CDR3. CDR3 region: CASSLGGAGYTF. DNA for the CDR3: TGTGCCAGCAGTTTGGGAGGGGCTGGCTACACCTTC. The rearrangement joins TRBV7-9 to TRBJ1-2; possibly TRBD1 for D (5 bases). The CDR3 extends over 12 amino acids. CDR1 SEHNR and CDR2 FQNEAQ come from the germline V gene (reference sequence). V lost 6 bases and J 7 bases, leaving 12 bases between the germline ends.

There are a few counts of this clone. The J gene is TRBJ2-2, the V gene TRBV2; TRBD1 might be the D (5 bases). The CDR3 length is 13 residues. Between the trimmed V and J ends, which lost 11 bases and 3 bases, there was a span of 13 bases. Germline assignment: CDR1 SNHLY and CDR2 FYNNEI. CDR3 nucleotide sequence: TGTGCCGGGCAGGGTACACACACCGGGGAGCTGTTTTTT. Its protein is CAGQGTHTGELFF.